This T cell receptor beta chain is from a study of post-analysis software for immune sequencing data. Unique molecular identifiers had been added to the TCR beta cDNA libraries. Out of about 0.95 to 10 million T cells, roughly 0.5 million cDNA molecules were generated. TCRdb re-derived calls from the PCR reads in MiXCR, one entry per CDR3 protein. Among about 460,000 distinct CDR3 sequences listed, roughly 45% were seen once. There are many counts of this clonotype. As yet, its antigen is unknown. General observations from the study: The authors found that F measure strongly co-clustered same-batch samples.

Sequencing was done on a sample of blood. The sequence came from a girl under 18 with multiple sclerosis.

The CDR3 DNA reads as TGTGCCAGCAGTTATTCGCGAGGCGAAGATACGCAGTATTTT. Translated, it gives CASSYSRGEDTQYF. V and J are TRBV6-5 and TRBJ2-3, with D unclear. The CDR3 extends over 14 amino acids. V was shortened by 3 bases and J by 5 bases, with 12 bases between the two germline ends. Germline CDR1 and CDR2: MNHEY and SVGAGI.